This T cell receptor (beta chain) was identified during a study of blood T cells in healthy people across ages. PCR was performed a second time for about 7 to 11 cycles using a sample-barcoded 5' primer and a J-beta primer mix. Each of the cDNA molecules was tagged by a template-switch adaptor with 12 random nucleotides. From each sample, at least 2.5 million paired-end reads containing CDR3 were obtained. TCRdb itself ran the 5' RACE reads through MiXCR, one entry per CDR3 protein. Of around 400,000 distinct CDR3 sequences listed, over 45% were seen once; the top ten hold 51%. Only a few counts were recorded for this clonotype. No antigen is known for it. The study's findings and limits: Long-lived donors exceeded aged donors in naive CD4+ cells and diversity. Researchers said unsorted PBMCs prevented a conclusive naive versus antigen-experienced comparison.

CDR1 SGHVT and CDR2 SQSDAQ come from the germline V gene. CDR3 length equals 16 residues. V lost 2 bases to trimming and J lost 5 bases; unmatched junction nucleotides: 11. Sequencing used blood. The V call is TRBV7-4, the J call TRBJ1-2; 7 positions match TRBD1. This TCR was recovered from a man in his sixties in good health. CDR3 sequence: CASSLRQGVDGYGYTF. DNA of the CDR3: TGTGCCAGCAGCTTACGGCAGGGGGTCGATGGGTATGGCTACACCTTC.